This TCR beta chain stems from a study of CXCR3-negative and CXCR3-positive naive CD8 T cells. The study, taken as a whole, reports: For CXCR3-positive naive cells, TRB CDR3s were more hydrophobic than those of CXCR3-negative naive cells. Naive cells that were CXCR3-negative or CXCR3-positive used TRBV-TRBJ genes alike, while memory cells diverged.

The CDR3 loop spans 15 amino acids. The V gene's germline CDR1 is SQVTM and CDR2 ANQGSEA. The libraries of TRB cDNA were constructed through 5' RACE using UMI labels. Each CDR3 protein gets one entry in TCRdb, which reprocessed the 5' RACE reads and gives no DNA. The table lists about 150,000 distinct CDR3 sequences. As regards this clonotype: Antigen: not known.

The chain recombines TRBV29-1 with TRBJ1-2; the D gene TCRdb calls, TRBD1, cannot be checked with no DNA. This receptor was identified in a human donor in good health. Some clones in this sample may be carry-over from other donors' samples. The specimen sequenced was naive CXCR3+ CD8+ T cells from blood. The subset denotes: CD45RO-CCR7+CD27+CD95- naive CD8+ T cells expressing CXCR3 (TNR3+). The chain's CDR3 is CSAKILDRESSGYTF. Drawing the rest from reference TRBV29-1 and TRBJ1-2, the complete variable domain is SAVISQKPSRDICQRGTSLTIQCQVDSQVTMMFWYRQQPGQSLTLIATANQGSEATYESGFVIDKFPISRPNLTFSTLTVSNMSPEDSSIYLCSAKILDRESSGYTFGSGTRLTVV.